The 30 T cell receptor beta chains below come from one sample, sequenced in a study of T cells in Graves' hyperthyroidism and ophthalmopathy. Using RNA transcripts as the source, TCR beta CDR3 regions were amplified. Primed by the HTBI set, a first-round RT-PCR was run on the TCR CDR3. TCRdb called the multiplex PCR reads again in MiXCR, with one record for every CDR3 protein. The profile covers a few hundred thousand distinct CDR3 sequences, with approximately 13% appearing a single time and 9.2% taken by the ten largest. Sequenced: blood. The source is a woman younger than 30 with Graves' hyperthyroidism.

The V gene is TRBV6-4, the J gene TRBJ2-1, with D unclear. The CDR3 is 16 amino acids. Trimming removed 0 bases at V and 4 bases at J, with 13 bases between. CDR1 is MRHNA, CDR2 SNTAGT, per germline. The CDR3 DNA reads as TGTGCCAGCAGTGACTCGCCGGGCGGAAAATACAATGAGCAGTTCTTC. Encoded protein: CASSDSPGGKYNEQFF.

This clonotype was seen repeatedly, ten times or more. The chain couples TRBV2 to TRBJ2-1, with 9 bases identical to TRBD2. Trimming took 7 bases from V and 2 from J; bases not matched to a gene: 6. Germline assignment: CDR1 SNHLY and CDR2 FYNNEI. The CDR3 length is 15 residues. The DNA for the CDR3 is TGTGCCAGCACCCGGCGGGAGGGCCCCTACAATGAGCAGTTCTTC. It encodes CASTRREGPYNEQFF.

This clonotype was seen many times. The V and J genes are TRBV29-1 and TRBJ1-2; D possibly corresponds to TRBD1 (5 bases). Per germline, CDR1 SQVTM and CDR2 ANQGSEA. This CDR3 region has 13 residues. V was shortened by 3 bases and J by 0 bases, with 8 bases between the two germline ends. The CDR3, as DNA: TGCAGCGTTGACGGGACCTCTAACTATGGCTACACCTTC. Translated: CSVDGTSNYGYTF. Based on the CDR3 plus reference TRBV29-1 and TRBJ1-2, the full variable domain is SAVISQKPSRDICQRGTSLTIQCQVDSQVTMMFWYRQQPGQSLTLIATANQGSEATYESGFVIDKFPISRPNLTFSTLTVSNMSPEDSSIYLCSVDGTSNYGYTFGSGTRLTVV.

In the case of this clonotype: This could be a read error, since a much larger clone is one nucleotide away. The chain has TRBV29-1 and TRBJ2-7; D remains ambiguous. The V gene lost 7 bases and the J gene lost 6 bases, with 13 bases spanning the gap. CDR1 and CDR2 from the germline V gene are SQVTM and ANQGSEA. The CDR3 contains 11 residues. CDR3 in DNA: TGCAGCGCCCTGGCAGTTACCGAGCAGTACTTC. Amino acid sequence: CSALAVTEQYF.

In its sample, this clonotype was seen many times. This chain joins TRBV12-3 or TRBV12-4 and TRBJ1-1; D gene unclear. This CDR3 contains 12 residues. With 7 bases removed from V and 1 base from J, the gap between germline ends came to 7 bases. The CDR3 region has the DNA TGTGCCAGCACTTCGGGGAACACTGAAGCTTTCTTT. Residues: CASTSGNTEAFF.

The table lists this clonotype with many counts. CDR3 protein: CASTSTSGSKTQYF. Written as DNA, the CDR3 is TGTGCCAGCACTTCGACTAGCGGGAGTAAGACCCAGTACTTC. The chain joins TRBV11-2 to TRBJ2-5, with TRBD2 identical over 12 bases. The CDR3 is 14 residues long. Germline V gene data show CDR1 as SGHAT and CDR2 as FQNNGV. J gave up 6 bases and V 7 bases, and 6 bases lay outside the gene matches. Variable domain in full (rest from reference TRBV11-2 and TRBJ2-5): EAGVAQSPRYKIIEKRQSVAFWCNPISGHATLYWYQQILGQGPKLLIQFQNNGVVDDSQLPKDRFSAERLKGVDSTLKIQPAKLEDSAVYLCASTSTSGSKTQYFGPGTRLLVL.

The chain uses TRBV20-1 and TRBJ2-1; TRBD1 matches 8 bases. V trimming: 3 bases; J trimming: 5 bases; junction bases outside the gene matches: 9. The CDR3 covers 15 residues. The germline V gene encodes CDR1 DFQATT and CDR2 SNEGSKA (reference sequence). CDR3: CSASFGQGTHNEQFF. In nucleotides, the CDR3 is TGCAGTGCTAGTTTCGGACAGGGAACCCACAATGAGCAGTTCTTC.

A few counts support this clonotype. The chain is built from TRBV5-6 and TRBJ2-7, with 7 bases fitting TRBD1. The CDR3 is made up of 14 amino acids. The germline CDR1 and CDR2 sequences are SGHDT and YYEEEE. Trimming removed 4 bases from V and 6 bases from J; junction bases left unmatched: 10. CDR3 nucleotide sequence: TGTGCCAGCAGCCTAACCCAGAACAGGGGCGAGCAGTACTTC. It codes for CASSLTQNRGEQYF.

The chain employs TRBV5-1 and TRBJ2-4; TRBD1 matches 11 bases. With 4 bases clipped from V and 7 bases from J, the junction kept 16 bases outside the gene matches. Germline CDR1 and CDR2: SGHRS and YFSETQ. The CDR3 runs 18 residues. CDR3 nucleotide sequence: TGCGCCAGCAGCCTTACCGGGACAGGGGGGGGGGCAAGGAACATTCAGTACTTC. It encodes CASSLTGTGGGARNIQYF.

This clonotype was seen at least ten times. The rearrangement joins TRBV20-1 to TRBJ2-7; TRBD2 is a possible D gene (6 bases). Trimming removed 3 bases at V and 4 bases at J, with 16 bases between. The CDR3 consists of 14 residues. The germline V gene encodes CDR1 DFQATT and CDR2 SNEGSKA (reference sequence). CDR3 DNA: TGCAGTGCTAGGGAGGGCAGCCAATTTTACGAGCAGTACTTC. It encodes CSAREGSQFYEQYF.

This clonotype has a handful of counts. The rearrangement joins TRBV14 to TRBJ2-7; no firm D call. With 6 bases removed from V and 3 bases from J, the gap between germline ends came to 15 bases. The germline V gene encodes CDR1 SGHDN and CDR2 FVKESK. This CDR3 comprises 14 residues. CDR3 bases: TGTGCCAGCAGTGCACTTCTTTCGGTCTACGAGCAGTACTTC. This translates into CASSALLSVYEQYF.

This clonotype was detected a few times. The chain uses TRBV7-8 and TRBJ2-3; D remains unclear. Trimming stripped 4 bases from V and 5 bases from J, with 10 bases between. The CDR3 runs to 13 residues. From germline, CDR1 is SGHVS and CDR2 FQNEAQ. The CDR3 region has the DNA TGTGCCAGCAGCTATAGACAAGGAGATACGCAGTATTTT. Protein product: CASSYRQGDTQYF.

This clonotype was observed at least ten times. The chain recombines TRBV9 with TRBJ2-1; 9 nucleotides match TRBD2. Germline trimming cut 2 bases from V and 4 bases from J; bases unmatched to any gene: 4. The germline CDR1 and CDR2 sequences are SGDLS and YYNGEE. There are 15 residues in the CDR3. DNA for the CDR3: TGTGCCAGCAGCGTGCTAGCGGGAAGTTACAATGAGCAGTTCTTC. This encodes CASSVLAGSYNEQFF.

This clonotype was seen repeatedly, ten times or more. The chain couples TRBV11-3 to TRBJ2-2, with TRBD2 identical over 12 bases. The CDR3 has 19 residues. V dropped 1 base and J dropped 2; count of bases not matched to a gene: 8. Germline lookup yields CDR1 SGHNT and CDR2 YENEEA. CDR3 bases: TGTGCCAGCAGCTTAGCACGTCGGACTAGCGGGAAAAACACCGGGGAGCTGTTTTTT. Protein sequence: CASSLARRTSGKNTGELFF.

V and J are TRBV9 and TRBJ2-2, with D maybe TRBD2 (5 bases). Germline CDR1 and CDR2: SGDLS and YYNGEE. Trimming cost V 3 bases and J 4 bases, with 10 bases left between them. The CDR3 sequence is 14 residues long. This CDR3 reads CASSARGSTGELFF. The CDR3, as DNA: TGTGCCAGCAGCGCACGGGGATCCACCGGGGAGCTGTTTTTT.

Ten or more counts support this clonotype. The chain joins TRBV27 to TRBJ1-1; D not resolved. The V gene lost 1 base and the J gene lost 1 base, with 10 bases spanning the gap. CDR3 length equals 15 residues. Germline V gene lookup returns CDR1 MNHEY and CDR2 SMNVEV (reference sequence). The CDR3 loop is CASSLLGSGNTEAFF. As DNA, the CDR3 is TGTGCCAGCAGTTTATTAGGGTCTGGGAACACTGAAGCTTTCTTT.

V and J are TRBV5-5 and TRBJ1-2; maybe TRBD1 (6 bases). Germline V gene data show CDR1 as SGHKS and CDR2 as YYEKEE (reference sequence). The CDR3 totals 14 residues. The V end lost 3 bases, the J end lost 0 bases, and 9 bases lay between the germline ends. CDR3 residues: CASSSGTSNYGYTF. DNA of the CDR3: TGTGCCAGCAGCTCAGGGACATCTAACTATGGCTACACCTTC.

This clonotype appeared many times. This sequence joins TRBV20-1 and TRBJ2-3; no definite D call. CDR3 length: 16 residues. V dropped 3 bases and J dropped 2 bases, with 18 bases sitting between them. Germline-derived CDR1 and CDR2 are DFQATT and SNEGSKA (reference sequence). CDR3 sequence: CSARWSPDYYTDTQYF. The CDR3 DNA sequence: TGCAGTGCTAGGTGGAGCCCAGATTATTACACAGATACGCAGTATTTT.

J is TRBJ1-5 and V is TRBV27; D perhaps matches TRBD1 (6 bases). V was cut by 8 bases and J by 7 bases, with 21 bases left in between. Germline-derived CDR1 and CDR2 are MNHEY and SMNVEV (reference sequence). CDR3 length: 15 amino acids. The CDR3 sequence is CASSPLVQGNQPQHF. The CDR3, as DNA: TGTGCCAGCTCCCCCTTGGTTCAGGGGAACCAGCCCCAGCATTTT.

V and J are TRBV10-3 and TRBJ2-1; D perhaps matches TRBD2 (7 bases). This CDR3 spans 14 amino acids. With 8 bases removed from V and 1 base from J, the gap between germline ends came to 12 bases. Germline V gene data show CDR1 as ENHRY and CDR2 as SYGVKD. CDR3 sequence reads: CAIREGGSYNEQFF. The CDR3 bases are TGTGCCATCCGCGAGGGGGGGTCCTACAATGAGCAGTTCTTC.

This chain connects TRBV7-9 to TRBJ1-1; TRBD1 matches at 10 bases. The length of the CDR3 is 18 residues. V lost 5 bases, J lost 2 bases, and 14 bases stayed unmatched. Germline values: CDR1 SEHNR, CDR2 FQNEAQ (reference sequence). The CDR3 DNA reads TGTGCCAGCAGCGCCGGGACAGGGGCGGTATGGGTTAACACTGAAGCTTTCTTT. This encodes CASSAGTGAVWVNTEAFF.

This clonotype was seen at least ten times. The chain links TRBV20-1 to TRBJ1-6; a weak D match, TRBD1 (5 bases). The CDR3 loop spans 15 amino acids. Deletions cut 4 bases from V and 0 bases from J, with 10 bases between. CDR1 DFQATT and CDR2 SNEGSKA come from the germline V gene (reference sequence). The CDR3 DNA is TGCAGTGCTAAACAGGATAGCTCCTATAATTCACCCCTCCACTTT. Its translation is CSAKQDSSYNSPLHF.

This clonotype has only a few counts. The chain has TRBV9 and TRBJ1-4, with 9 bases aligning to TRBD1. Per the germline V gene, CDR1 is SGDLS and CDR2 is YYNGEE. V shed 0 bases and J 3 bases; nucleotides not matched to a gene: 6. The CDR3 has 17 amino acids. CDR3 loop: CASSVGGQGSANEKLFF. DNA for the CDR3: TGTGCCAGCAGCGTAGGGGGACAGGGCTCGGCTAATGAAAAACTGTTTTTT.

This clonotype turned up a few times. The chain recombines TRBV6-2 or TRBV6-3 with TRBJ2-1; D ambiguous. Trimming shortened V by 1 base and J by 6 bases, and 7 bases separated the two germline ends. This CDR3 has 13 residues. The germline V gene has CDR1 MNHEY and CDR2 SVGEGT. CDR3 residues: CASSYWSFNEQFF. The CDR3 bases are TGTGCCAGCAGTTACTGGAGTTTCAATGAGCAGTTCTTC.

A single count supports this clonotype. This chain links TRBV11-2 with TRBJ2-2; D is perhaps TRBD2 (7 bases). Germline V gene sequence: CDR1 SGHAT, CDR2 FQNNGV. The CDR3 consists of 15 residues. Trimming stripped 3 bases from V and 3 bases from J, with 11 bases between. The CDR3 here is CASSFGGADTGELFF. The CDR3 bases are TGTGCCAGCAGCTTTGGGGGGGCGGACACCGGGGAGCTGTTTTTT.

Many counts were recorded for this clonotype. The chain couples TRBV7-9 to TRBJ2-7, with 8 bases aligning to TRBD2. V shed 5 bases, J shed 1 base, and the junction held 4 bases outside the gene matches. This CDR3 comprises 14 residues. Germline V gives CDR1 SEHNR, CDR2 FQNEAQ (reference sequence). The CDR3, as DNA: TGTGCCAGCAGCACGGGACTAGTATCCTACGAGCAGTACTTC. This codes for CASSTGLVSYEQYF.

This clonotype has a count of ten or more. The chain employs TRBV11-3 and TRBJ2-1, with 10 bases aligning to TRBD2. Trimming cost V 1 base and J 8 bases; bases outside gene matches: 8. Germline CDR1 SGHNT, CDR2 YENEEA. The CDR3 extends over 16 amino acids. In nucleotides, the CDR3 is TGTGCCAGCAGCTTAGCTAGCGGGAGTACGGGCTATGAGCAGTTCTTC. It is translated as CASSLASGSTGYEQFF.

This clonotype showed up many times. The chain uses TRBV20-1 and TRBJ2-7; D unresolved. V lost 0 bases and J 2 bases, leaving 8 bases between the germline ends. This CDR3 spans 13 amino acids. Germline V gene data show CDR1 as DFQATT and CDR2 as SNEGSKA (reference sequence). The CDR3 DNA follows: TGCAGTGCTAGAGATCTTGCGGCCTACGAGCAGTACTTC. It translates to CSARDLAAYEQYF.

This clonotype was observed a few times. The chain is built from TRBV28 and TRBJ2-7; no firm D call. Trimming pared 3 bases from V and 0 bases from J, leaving 9 bases between. Germline V CDR1 and CDR2: MDHEN, SYDVKM. This CDR3 has 14 residues. The CDR3 DNA sequence: TGTGCCAGCAGTTTCCCGTACAGCTCCTACGAGCAGTACTTC. It translates to CASSFPYSSYEQYF.

This clonotype occurred a few times. This chain uses TRBV5-8 with TRBJ2-7, with a weak D call TRBD1 (7 bases). Germline assignment: CDR1 SGHTS and CDR2 YDEGEE. With 7 bases removed from V and 6 bases from J, the gap between germline ends came to 23 bases. This CDR3 spans 15 amino acids. CDR3 nucleotide sequence: TGTGCCAGCTCAGCAGGGGGGTACACTCGAGCCGAGCAGTACTTC. Translated, it gives CASSAGGYTRAEQYF.